This T cell receptor (beta chain) was recovered during a study of shared clonotypes between healthy human individuals. Genomic DNA belonging to each subset was distributed in equal measure over several immunoSEQ plates. Here immunoSEQ multiplex PCR was the method, and the copy in TCRdb shows in-frame clones only, minus some. The repertoire has some 2 million clones, about 95% of them found once; the top ten carry approximately 1.2%. CD8 cells classed as naive were CD45RO-negative and positively selected for CCR7, excluding terminally differentiated effector memory CD45RA+ cells. Remarks on this clone: Antigen: not known.

This CDR3 has 15 residues. Germline CDR1 and CDR2: SGHTA and FQGTGA. Germline trimming cut 4 bases from V and 3 bases from J; bases unmatched to any gene: 9. Study outcomes and limitations: On the whole, naive subsets had larger estimated richness than memory subsets had.

The sequencing input was naive CD8+ T cells sorted from blood. The rearrangement links TRBV7-3 to TRBJ2-7; 7 positions match TRBD2. The receptor comes from a man between 18 and 29 years old in good health. CDR3 residues: CASSSHGGSDYEQYF. The DNA of the CDR3 is TGTGCCAGCAGCTCACACGGGGGGTCGGACTACGAGCAGTACTTC.